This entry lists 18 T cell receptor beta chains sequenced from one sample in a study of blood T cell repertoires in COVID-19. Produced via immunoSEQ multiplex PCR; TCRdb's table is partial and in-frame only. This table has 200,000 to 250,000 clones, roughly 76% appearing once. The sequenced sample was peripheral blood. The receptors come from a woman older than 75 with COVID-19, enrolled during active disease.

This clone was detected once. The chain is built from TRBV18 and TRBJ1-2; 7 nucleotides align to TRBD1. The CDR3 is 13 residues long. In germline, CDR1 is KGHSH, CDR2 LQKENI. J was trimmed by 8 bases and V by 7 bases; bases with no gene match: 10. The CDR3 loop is CASLITGVGGYTF. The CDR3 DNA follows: TGTGCCAGCTTAATAACAGGGGTTGGCGGCTACACCTTC.

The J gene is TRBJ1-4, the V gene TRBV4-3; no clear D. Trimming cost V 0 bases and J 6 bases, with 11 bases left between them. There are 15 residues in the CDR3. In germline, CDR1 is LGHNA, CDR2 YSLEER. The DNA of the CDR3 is TGCGCCAGCAGCCAAGATATCTCAGGTGATGAAAAACTGTTTTTT. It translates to CASSQDISGDEKLFF.

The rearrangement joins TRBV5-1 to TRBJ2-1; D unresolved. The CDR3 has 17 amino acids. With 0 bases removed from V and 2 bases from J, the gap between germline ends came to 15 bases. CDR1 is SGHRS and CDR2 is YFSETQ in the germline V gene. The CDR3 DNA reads TGCGCCAGCAGCTTGGTCCCAATTAGCACCACCTACAATGAGCAGTTCTTC. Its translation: CASSLVPISTTYNEQFF.

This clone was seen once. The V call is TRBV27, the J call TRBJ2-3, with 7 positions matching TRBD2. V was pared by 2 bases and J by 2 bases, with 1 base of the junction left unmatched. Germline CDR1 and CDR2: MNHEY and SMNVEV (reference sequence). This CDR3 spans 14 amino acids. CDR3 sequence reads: CASSLLAATDTQYF. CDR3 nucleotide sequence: TGTGCCAGCAGTTTACTAGCGGCCACAGATACGCAGTATTTT.

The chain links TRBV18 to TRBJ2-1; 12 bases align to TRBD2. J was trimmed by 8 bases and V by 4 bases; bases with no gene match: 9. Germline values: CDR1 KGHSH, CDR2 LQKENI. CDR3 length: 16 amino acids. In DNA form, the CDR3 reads TGTGCCAGCTCACTCACGACTAGCGGGGGTTTCGATGAGCAGTTCTTC. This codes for CASSLTTSGGFDEQFF.

CDR3 in amino acids: CASSLVGDGTGELFF. The CDR3 region has the DNA TGTGCCAGCAGCTTAGTAGGGGATGGAACCGGGGAGCTGTTTTTT. The rearrangement uses TRBV7-2 and TRBJ2-2, with D maybe TRBD1 (5 bases). In germline, CDR1 is SGHTA, CDR2 FQGNSA. This CDR3 is built from 15 residues. Trimming stripped 1 base from V and 5 bases from J, with 11 bases between.

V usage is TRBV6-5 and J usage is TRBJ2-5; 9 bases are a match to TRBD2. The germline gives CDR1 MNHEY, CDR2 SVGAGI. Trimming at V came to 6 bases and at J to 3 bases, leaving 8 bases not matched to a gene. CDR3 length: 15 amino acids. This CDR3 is CASRALGGGEETQYF. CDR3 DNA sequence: TGTGCCAGCAGAGCCCTCGGCGGGGGGGAAGAGACCCAGTACTTC.

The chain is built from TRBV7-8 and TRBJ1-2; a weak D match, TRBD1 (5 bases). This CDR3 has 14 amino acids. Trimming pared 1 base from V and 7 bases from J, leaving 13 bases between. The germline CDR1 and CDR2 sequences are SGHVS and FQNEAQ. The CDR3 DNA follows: TGTGCCAGCAGCTTAGGTGGCTACCAGGGTGGCTACACCTTC. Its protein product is CASSLGGYQGGYTF.

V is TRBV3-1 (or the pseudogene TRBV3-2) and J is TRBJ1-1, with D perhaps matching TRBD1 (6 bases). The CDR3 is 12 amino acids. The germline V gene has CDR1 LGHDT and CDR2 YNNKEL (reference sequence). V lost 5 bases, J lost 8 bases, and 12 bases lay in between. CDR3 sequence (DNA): TGTGCCAGCAGCACGATTACAGGGGAAGCTTTCTTT. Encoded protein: CASSTITGEAFF.

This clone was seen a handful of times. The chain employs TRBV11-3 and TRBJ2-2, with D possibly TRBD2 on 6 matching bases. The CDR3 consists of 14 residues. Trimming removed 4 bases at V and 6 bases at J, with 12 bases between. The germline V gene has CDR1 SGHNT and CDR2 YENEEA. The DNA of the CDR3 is TGTGCCAGCAGCTCATTCGCGGGGCCCGGGGAGCTGTTTTTT. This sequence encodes CASSSFAGPGELFF.

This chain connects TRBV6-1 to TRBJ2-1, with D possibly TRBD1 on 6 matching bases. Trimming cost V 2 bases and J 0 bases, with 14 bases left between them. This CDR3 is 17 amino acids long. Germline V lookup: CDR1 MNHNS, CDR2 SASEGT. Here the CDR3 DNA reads TGTGCCAGCAGTGAAACCGGGACACCGAGCTCCTACAATGAGCAGTTCTTC. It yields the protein CASSETGTPSSYNEQFF.

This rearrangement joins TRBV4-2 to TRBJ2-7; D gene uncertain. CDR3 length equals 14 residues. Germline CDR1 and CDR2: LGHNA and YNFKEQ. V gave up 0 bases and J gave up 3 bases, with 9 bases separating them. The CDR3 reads CASSQDNRFYEQYF. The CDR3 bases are TGTGCCAGCAGCCAAGATAATCGTTTCTACGAGCAGTACTTC.

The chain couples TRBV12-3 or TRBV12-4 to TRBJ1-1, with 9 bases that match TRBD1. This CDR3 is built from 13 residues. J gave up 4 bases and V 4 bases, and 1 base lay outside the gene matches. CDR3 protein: CASSSTGGTEAFF. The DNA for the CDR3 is TGTGCCAGCAGTTCGACAGGGGGCACTGAAGCTTTCTTT.

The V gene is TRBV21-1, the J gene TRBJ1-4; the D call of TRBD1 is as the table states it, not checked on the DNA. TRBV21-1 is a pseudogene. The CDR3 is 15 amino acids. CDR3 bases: TGTGCCAGCAGCACTAGACAGGGCACTAATGAAAAACTGTTTTTT. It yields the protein CASSTRQGTNEKLFF.

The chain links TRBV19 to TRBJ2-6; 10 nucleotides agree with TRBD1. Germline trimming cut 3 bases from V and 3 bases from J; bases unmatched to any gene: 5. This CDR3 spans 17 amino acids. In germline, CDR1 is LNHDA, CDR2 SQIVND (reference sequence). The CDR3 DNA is TGTGCCAGTAGTATTGGGACAGGGGTCGGTGGGGCCAACGTCCTGACTTTC. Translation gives CASSIGTGVGGANVLTF.

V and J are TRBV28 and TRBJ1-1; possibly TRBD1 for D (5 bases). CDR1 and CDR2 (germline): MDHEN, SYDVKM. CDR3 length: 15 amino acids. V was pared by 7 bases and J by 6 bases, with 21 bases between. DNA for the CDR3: TGTGCCAGCAACTTAGGCGGGGGGGAGCGATCTGAAGCTTTCTTT. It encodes CASNLGGGERSEAFF.

In DNA form, the CDR3 reads TGTGCCACCAGCAGAGCCCAGAGGGCAGGACTAGCGGGAGCTACGCAGTATTTT. It codes for CATSRAQRAGLAGATQYF. The V gene is TRBV15, the J gene TRBJ2-3, with TRBD2 matching 13 bases. Germline V gives CDR1 LNHNV, CDR2 YYDKDF (reference sequence). The CDR3 is 18 amino acids. V was pared by 1 base and J by 8 bases, with 12 bases of the junction left unmatched.

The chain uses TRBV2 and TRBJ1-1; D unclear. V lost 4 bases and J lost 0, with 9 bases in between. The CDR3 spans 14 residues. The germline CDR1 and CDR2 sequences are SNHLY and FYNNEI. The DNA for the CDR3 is TGTGCCAGCAGTGTTCAGAGGATGAACACTGAAGCTTTCTTT. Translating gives CASSVQRMNTEAFF.